The T cell receptor beta chain under discussion was sequenced for a study of OX40 agonist ivuxolimab in advanced cancers. On the study more broadly: Patients were treated with intravenous ivuxolimab, dosed at 0.01 to 10 mg/kg and infused every 2 weeks. Males comprised roughly four fifths of the group, whose mean age was around 62 years (range about 23 to 80). Study-level points and caveats: Clones of CD4+ and CD8+ blood T cells grew by week 6 at doses of 0.1 to 3.0 mg/kg. Average numbers of expanded clones were greater in CD8+ T cells than in CD4+.

On this clone itself: Its antigen is as yet unknown.

TCRdb's copy holds only in-frame clones and misses some; the assay was immunoSEQ multiplex PCR. Here the sample spans roughly 50,000 clones, around 89% being singletons. Trimming pared 0 bases from V and 9 bases from J, leaving 18 bases between. The CDR3 covers 16 residues. The V gene's germline CDR1 is MNHEY and CDR2 SMNVEV (reference sequence). This receptor was identified in an adult with an advanced solid tumor such as melanoma, head and neck, liver or kidney cancer. V is TRBV27 and J is TRBJ1-5, with D possibly TRBD1 on 5 matching bases. The material was CD4+ or CD8+ T cells sorted from blood, obtained in a trial of the OX40 agonist ivuxolimab. The CDR3 sequence is CASSLSSDIVTWPQHF. In nucleotides, the CDR3 is TGTGCCAGCAGTTTATCGTCGGACATAGTAACGTGGCCCCAGCATTTT.